This T cell receptor beta chain is drawn from a study of T cells in Graves' hyperthyroidism and ophthalmopathy. Germline-derived CDR1 and CDR2 are SNHLY and FYNNEI. The V end lost 6 bases, the J end lost 8 bases, and 16 bases lay between the germline ends. The CDR3 extends over 14 amino acids. This clonotype was seen ten or more times. The CDR3 regions of TCR beta were amplified from RNA transcripts. The HTBI primer set served for first-round RT-PCR of the TCR CDR3. TCRdb re-called the multiplex PCR reads with MiXCR, one entry per CDR3 protein. The data hold 700,000 or so distinct CDR3 sequences, with 14% observed a single time.

Sequenced: blood. This chain links TRBV2 with TRBJ1-4; no definite D call. The TCR originated in a woman aged 45-59 years with Graves' ophthalmopathy. The CDR3 coding sequence is TGTGCCAGCAGCAATGTGGTAATCGGGGAAAAACTGTTTTTT. This encodes CASSNVVIGEKLFF.